The entry below describes one T cell receptor beta chain. The V gene's germline CDR1 is SGHDN and CDR2 FVKESK. The V and J ends lost 4 bases and 8 bases, in that order; junction bases with no gene match: 13. The CDR3 is made up of 15 amino acids. This sample was taken from a study of glioma-infiltrating T cells after dendritic cell vaccination. Overall study context: Three intradermal dendritic cell vaccine injections were given every two weeks.

The PCR used 60 V beta and 13 J beta primers. Clones were read by immunoSEQ multiplex PCR, and TCRdb kept only the in-frame ones, dropping some. Altogether roughly 38,000 clones are present, roughly four fifths being singletons, with the ten largest covering approximately 7.8%. This chain links TRBV14 with TRBJ1-2; 7 bases map to TRBD1. Material: blood, obtained before dendritic cell vaccination. The clonotype was recovered from a human donor with glioblastoma. The CDR3 nucleotides read TGTGCCAGCAGCCCTCCGGGACAGCTTCATTTCGGCTACACCTTC. Residues: CASSPPGQLHFGYTF.